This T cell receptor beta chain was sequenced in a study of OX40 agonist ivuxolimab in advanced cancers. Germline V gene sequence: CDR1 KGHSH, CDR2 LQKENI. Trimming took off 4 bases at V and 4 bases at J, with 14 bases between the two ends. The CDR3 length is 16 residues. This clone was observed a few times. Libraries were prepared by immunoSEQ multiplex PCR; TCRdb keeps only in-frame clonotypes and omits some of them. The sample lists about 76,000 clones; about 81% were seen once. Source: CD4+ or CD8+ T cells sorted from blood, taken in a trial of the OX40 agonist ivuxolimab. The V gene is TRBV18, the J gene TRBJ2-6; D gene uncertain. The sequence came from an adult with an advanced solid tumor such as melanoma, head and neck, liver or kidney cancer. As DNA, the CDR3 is TGTGCCAGCTCACGAGACACACCTGGCGGGGCCAACGTCCTGACTTTC. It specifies CASSRDTPGGANVLTF.